This T cell receptor beta chain was sequenced in a study of blood T cell repertoires in COVID-19. At the level of the study: PBMCs, B-cell-depleted T cells, or T cells were the source of the cDNA or gDNA that made up the material.

CDR3 length: 13 residues. The V and J ends lost 9 bases and 0 bases respectively, with 11 bases between them. Looked up from germline, CDR1 is MNHEY and CDR2 is SVGAGI. The protocol was immunoSEQ multiplex PCR, while the TCRdb copy is restricted to in-frame clones and leaves out a portion. This table has over 85,000 clones, roughly four fifths appearing once. This clonotype was sampled from a woman aged 70-85 years with acute or convalescent COVID-19. Material for sequencing was peripheral blood. V gene TRBV6-5 combines with J gene TRBJ1-1, with D possibly matching TRBD1 (6 bases). CDR3 protein: CASRTDMNTEAFF. CDR3 nucleotide sequence: TGTGCCAGTCGGACAGACATGAACACTGAAGCTTTCTTT.